This T cell receptor beta chain was sequenced in a study of T cell clones after liver transplantation. Unstimulated PBMCs were sorted into CD3+CD4+ and CD3+CD8+ populations. Assay: immunoSEQ multiplex PCR; the TCRdb copy retains only in-frame clones and omits some. The table has 45,000 to 60,000 clones, roughly 80% seen once. The receptor was derived from a human donor who received a liver transplant. Here the sequenced sample was CD4+ T cells from blood, taken before liver transplant.

Here the CDR3 reads CASSLYVLGSNQPQHF. The CDR3 region has the DNA TGTGCCAGCAGCTTGTACGTTTTAGGTAGCAATCAGCCCCAGCATTTT. The J gene is TRBJ1-5, the V gene TRBV5-6; no definite D call. Germline V gives CDR1 SGHDT, CDR2 YYEEEE. The CDR3 spans 16 residues. V gave up 1 base and J gave up 0 bases, with 11 bases separating them. Drawing the rest from reference TRBV5-6 and TRBJ1-5, the complete variable domain is DAGVTQSPTHLIKTRGQQVTLRCSPKSGHDTVSWYQQALGQGPQFIFQYYEEEERQRGNFPDRFSGHQFPNYSSELNVNALLLGDSALYLCASSLYVLGSNQPQHFGDGTRLSIL.